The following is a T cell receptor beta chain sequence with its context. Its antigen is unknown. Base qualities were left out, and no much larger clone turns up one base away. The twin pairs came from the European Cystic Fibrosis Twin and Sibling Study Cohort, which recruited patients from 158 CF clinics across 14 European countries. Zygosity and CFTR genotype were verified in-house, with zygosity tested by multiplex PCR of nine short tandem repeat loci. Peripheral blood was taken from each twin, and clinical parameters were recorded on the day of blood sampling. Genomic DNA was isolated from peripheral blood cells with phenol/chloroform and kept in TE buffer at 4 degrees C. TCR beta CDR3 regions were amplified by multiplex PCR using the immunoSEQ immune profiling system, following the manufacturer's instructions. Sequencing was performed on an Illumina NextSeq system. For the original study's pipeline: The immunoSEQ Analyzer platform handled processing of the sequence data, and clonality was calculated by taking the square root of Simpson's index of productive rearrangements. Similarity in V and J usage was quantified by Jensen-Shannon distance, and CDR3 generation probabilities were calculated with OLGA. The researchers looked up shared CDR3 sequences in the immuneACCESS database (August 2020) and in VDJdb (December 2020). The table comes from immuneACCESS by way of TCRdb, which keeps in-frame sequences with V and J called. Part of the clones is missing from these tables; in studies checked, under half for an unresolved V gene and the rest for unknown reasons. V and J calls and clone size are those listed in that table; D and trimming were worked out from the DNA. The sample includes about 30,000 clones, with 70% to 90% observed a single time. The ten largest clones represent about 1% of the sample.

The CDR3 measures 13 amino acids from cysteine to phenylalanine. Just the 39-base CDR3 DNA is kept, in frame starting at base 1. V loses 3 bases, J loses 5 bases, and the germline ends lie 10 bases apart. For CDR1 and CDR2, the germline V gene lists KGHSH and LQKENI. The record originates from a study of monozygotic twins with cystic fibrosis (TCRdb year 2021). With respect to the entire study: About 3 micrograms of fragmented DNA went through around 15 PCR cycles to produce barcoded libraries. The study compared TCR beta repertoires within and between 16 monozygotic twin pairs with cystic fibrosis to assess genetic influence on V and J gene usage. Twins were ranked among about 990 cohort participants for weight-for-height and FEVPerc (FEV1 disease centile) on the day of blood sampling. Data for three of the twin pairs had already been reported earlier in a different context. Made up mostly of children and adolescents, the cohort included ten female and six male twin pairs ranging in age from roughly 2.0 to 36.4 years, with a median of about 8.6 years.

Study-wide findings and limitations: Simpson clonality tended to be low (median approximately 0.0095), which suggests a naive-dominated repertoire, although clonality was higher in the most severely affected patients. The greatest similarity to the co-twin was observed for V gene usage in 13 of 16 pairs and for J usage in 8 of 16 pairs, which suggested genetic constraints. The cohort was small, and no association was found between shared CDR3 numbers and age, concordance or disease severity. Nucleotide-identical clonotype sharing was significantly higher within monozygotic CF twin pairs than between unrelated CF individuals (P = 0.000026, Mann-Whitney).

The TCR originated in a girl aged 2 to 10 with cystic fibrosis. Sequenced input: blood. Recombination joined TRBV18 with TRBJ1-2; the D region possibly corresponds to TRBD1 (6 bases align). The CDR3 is CASSPETGYGYTF. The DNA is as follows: TGTGCCAGCTCACCCGAGACAGGATATGGCTACACCTTC.